The next 17 T cell receptor beta chains were all read from a single sample in a study of blood T cell repertoires in COVID-19. Data came from immunoSEQ multiplex PCR; TCRdb stores just in-frame clones and leaves some out. The sample has approximately 300,000 clones, about 90% seen once. The specimen sequenced was peripheral blood. Receptors originate from a man aged 18 to 29 who had recovered from COVID-19.

The J gene is TRBJ2-2, the V gene TRBV5-1; D not resolved. V lost 1 base and J 4 bases, leaving 5 bases between the germline ends. The CDR3 is 13 residues long. Germline values: CDR1 SGHRS, CDR2 YFSETQ. CDR3 coding DNA: TGCGCCAGCAGCTTGTCTCCCACCGGGGAGCTGTTTTTT. It translates to CASSLSPTGELFF.

The chain employs TRBV19 and TRBJ1-3; no definite D call. This CDR3 region has 13 residues. The V end was cut by 5 bases, the J end by 5 bases, with 10 bases between. Germline CDR1 and CDR2: LNHDA and SQIVND (reference sequence). The chain's CDR3 is CASSSEKRNTIYF. The CDR3 DNA sequence: TGTGCCAGTAGTTCGGAGAAGCGAAACACCATATATTTT. Based on the CDR3 plus reference TRBV19 and TRBJ1-3, the full variable domain is DGGITQSPKYLFRKEGQNVTLSCEQNLNHDAMYWYRQDPGQGLRLIYYSQIVNDFQKGDIAEGYSVSREKKESFPLTVTSAQKNPTAFYLCASSSEKRNTIYFGEGSWLTVV.

The chain employs TRBV5-6 and TRBJ1-4; TRBD1 matches 9 bases. Germline trimming cut 4 bases from V and 7 bases from J; bases unmatched to any gene: 5. The CDR3 is 14 residues long. Per germline, CDR1 SGHDT and CDR2 YYEEEE. This CDR3 reads CASSRDRGIEKLFF. The CDR3 DNA follows: TGTGCCAGCAGCCGTGACAGGGGGATTGAAAAACTGTTTTTT. Filled out from reference TRBV5-6 and TRBJ1-4, the complete variable domain reads DAGVTQSPTHLIKTRGQQVTLRCSPKSGHDTVSWYQQALGQGPQFIFQYYEEEERQRGNFPDRFSGHQFPNYSSELNVNALLLGDSALYLCASSRDRGIEKLFFGSGTQLSVL.

To note about this clone: The same CDR3 is also encoded by other DNA sequences in this sample. The rearrangement joins TRBV11-2 to TRBJ2-7; no clear D. With 5 bases removed from V and 3 bases from J, the gap between germline ends came to 5 bases. Germline V gene lookup returns CDR1 SGHAT and CDR2 FQNNGV. The length of the CDR3 is 11 residues. CDR3 DNA sequence: TGTGCCAGCAGCCTATACTACGAGCAGTACTTC. It yields the protein CASSLYYEQYF.

The rearrangement links TRBV5-1 to TRBJ2-7; 7 bases agree with TRBD2. This CDR3 has 15 amino acids. Trimming removed 6 bases from V and 4 bases from J; junction bases left unmatched: 13. The germline CDR1 and CDR2 sequences are SGHRS and YFSETQ. DNA for the CDR3: TGCGCCAGCACCACGGGGGGAACGGGGGAGTACGAGCAGTACTTC. It yields the protein CASTTGGTGEYEQYF.

The V and J genes are TRBV4-1 and TRBJ1-1; weak D call: TRBD1 (5 bases). The V and J ends lost 0 bases and 1 base respectively, with 9 bases between them. The CDR3 loop spans 15 amino acids. Germline CDR1 MGHRA, CDR2 YSYEKL. CDR3 sequence (DNA): TGCGCCAGCAGCCAAGAGTGGAGGGGGAACACTGAAGCTTTCTTT. This gives the protein CASSQEWRGNTEAFF.

The genes are TRBV7-3 and TRBJ1-1; tentative D call: TRBD1 (6 bases). The CDR3 contains 16 residues. Germline V gene lookup returns CDR1 SGHTA and CDR2 FQGTGA. Between the trimmed V and J ends, which lost 1 base and 1 base, there was a span of 13 bases. CDR3 region: CASSLMQAGANTEAFF. CDR3 in DNA: TGTGCCAGCAGCTTAATGCAGGCAGGGGCGAACACTGAAGCTTTCTTT.

This chain uses TRBV30 with TRBJ1-3, with D uncertain. V was trimmed by 3 bases and J by 4 bases, leaving 13 bases between them. Germline lookup yields CDR1 GTSNPN and CDR2 SVGIG (reference sequence). The CDR3 loop spans 14 amino acids. CDR3 sequence reads: CAWRDIRFGNTIYF. For the CDR3, the DNA is TGTGCCTGGAGAGATATCAGGTTCGGAAACACCATATATTTT.

This clone was seen just once. The chain carries TRBV5-3 and TRBJ1-3, with D unresolved. TRBV5-3 counts as an open reading frame of uncertain function. The CDR3 extends over 15 amino acids. V lost 0 bases and J 0 bases, leaving 7 bases between the germline ends. For the CDR3, the DNA is TGTGCCAGAAGCTTGGGACATCTCTCTGGAAACACCATATATTTT. Translating it yields CARSLGHLSGNTIYF.

CDR3 residues: CASSDGLAGRDTQYF. As DNA, the CDR3 is TGTGCCAGCAGCGACGGACTAGCGGGGAGAGATACGCAGTATTTT. The chain recombines TRBV9 with TRBJ2-3, with 12 bases lining up with TRBD2. The germline V gene encodes CDR1 SGDLS and CDR2 YYNGEE. The J segment lost 5 bases and the V segment lost 3 bases, leaving 4 bases of the junction unmatched. The CDR3 runs to 15 residues.

This chain connects TRBV20-1 to TRBJ2-7; D call uncertain. The CDR3 runs 11 residues. CDR1 and CDR2 from the germline V gene are DFQATT and SNEGSKA (reference sequence). V lost 4 bases to trimming and J lost 1 base, with 5 bases between them. The CDR3 region has the DNA TGCAGTGCTACCCTATCCTACGAGCAGTACTTC. Amino acids: CSATLSYEQYF.

The chain uses TRBV5-8 and TRBJ1-1, with a tentative D call TRBD1 (5 bases). This CDR3 is built from 16 residues. V lost 2 bases, J lost 1 base, and 15 bases lay in between. From germline, CDR1 is SGHTS and CDR2 YDEGEE. The CDR3 region is CASSFYSGLANTEAFF. The CDR3 DNA sequence: TGTGCCAGCAGCTTCTACTCGGGACTCGCGAACACTGAAGCTTTCTTT.

This clone was seen once. The chain is built from TRBV5-1 and TRBJ2-4, with TRBD1 matching over 7 bases. The germline V gene has CDR1 SGHRS and CDR2 YFSETQ. The V and J ends lost 5 bases and 4 bases, in that order; junction bases with no gene match: 6. This CDR3 comprises 14 residues. The DNA for the CDR3 is TGCGCCAGCAGGACCGGGACAGCGAAAAACATTCAGTACTTC. This sequence encodes CASRTGTAKNIQYF.

This chain uses TRBV5-1 with TRBJ2-1, with D possibly TRBD1 on 6 matching bases. This CDR3 has 15 amino acids. Germline CDR1 SGHRS, CDR2 YFSETQ. Trimming stripped 4 bases from V and 5 bases from J, with 16 bases between. The DNA of the CDR3 is TGCGCCAGCAGCATCGTACAGGGAACTGACAATGAGCAGTTCTTC. Its translation: CASSIVQGTDNEQFF.

The chain combines TRBV19 with TRBJ2-1, with D possibly being TRBD2 (5 bases). From germline, CDR1 is LNHDA and CDR2 SQIVND (reference sequence). V dropped 5 bases and J dropped 4 bases, with 15 bases sitting between them. There are 15 residues in the CDR3. The CDR3 nucleotides are TGTGCCAGTAGTCTACGGACTGGTTCGTACAATGAGCAGTTCTTC. It specifies CASSLRTGSYNEQFF. Full variable domain (outside the CDR3, taken from reference TRBV19 and TRBJ2-1): DGGITQSPKYLFRKEGQNVTLSCEQNLNHDAMYWYRQDPGQGLRLIYYSQIVNDFQKGDIAEGYSVSREKKESFPLTVTSAQKNPTAFYLCASSLRTGSYNEQFFGPGTRLTVL.

The chain couples TRBV9 to TRBJ2-1; TRBD2 matches 10 bases. The ends lost 4 bases at V and 3 bases at J; junction bases unmatched: 4. Germline-derived CDR1 and CDR2 are SGDLS and YYNGEE. CDR3 length equals 15 residues. Written as DNA, the CDR3 is TGTGCCAGCAGCCTTACTAGCGGGAACTACAATGAGCAGTTCTTC. This translates into CASSLTSGNYNEQFF.

This rearrangement joins TRBV12-5 to TRBJ1-2; D is unresolved. CDR1 LGHNT and CDR2 FRNRAP come from the germline V gene. Trimming removed 5 bases at V and 3 bases at J, with 22 bases between. The CDR3 is 17 residues long. The CDR3 loop reads CASGPSSGWEDHYGYTF. CDR3 DNA sequence: TGTGCTAGTGGTCCCTCCTCGGGGTGGGAGGACCACTATGGCTACACCTTC.